This paragraph reports one TCR beta chain. This clonotype was recorded at least ten times. Its antigen is currently not known. No base quality values were provided; no much bigger clone lies one nucleotide off. Taken with the paper, the label for treatment or condition translates to: allogeneic hematopoietic cell transplantation with graft depleted of TCRalphabeta T cells and CD19 B cells. The children who served as transplant recipients had been given grafts of TCRalphabeta/CD19-depleted allogeneic hematopoietic cells. The sample comes from a study of T-cell reconstitution after alpha-beta-depleted transplantation in children (dated by TCRdb to 2016 to 2018). Background on the whole study: Using TCR repertoire profiling, the study quantitatively followed how T-cell immune reconstitution unfolded in children after TCRalphabeta/CD19-depleted allogeneic hematopoietic cell transplantation. General conclusions and limits of the study: The apparently early recovery of alphabetaT-cell counts about two months after transplant reportedly depended on only several hundred rapidly expanded clones that came from non-depleted graft cells. Over the following months the frequencies of hyperexpanded clones went down, and after one year T-cell counts and TCRbeta diversity were mostly credited to newly produced T cells. In some patients, the high TCRbeta diversity seen at day 60 was put down to recipient T cells and intrathymic progenitors that had survived conditioning.

Libraries came from PCR. The sequencer was an Illumina HiSeq 2500. TCR library preparation used molecular barcoding, with unique molecular identifiers applied to normalize quantification of the TCRbeta repertoire. The public reads were reanalyzed by TCRdb: fastp trimming at Q25, MiXCR alignment, in-frame beta chains only. Merged by CDR3 protein, the rows form single entries marked with the most common genes and DNA. The sample has just under 150,000 distinct CDR3 sequences on record, about 8.8% of them singletons. The ten biggest clones cover 18% of the sample. This clonotype originated in a female patient aged 2-9 years who had a stem cell transplant for congenital amegakaryocytic thrombocytopenia, so the T cells may come from the graft donor. The sequencing here drew on PBMCs, mostly from graft donor cells, taken 180 days after TCRalphabeta/CD19-depleted stem cell transplant.

The nucleotides are TGTGCCAGCAGTTTACGGGGAGGCCAAGAGACCCAGTACTTC. The resulting protein is CASSLRGGQETQYF. This sequence uses TRBV12-3 or TRBV12-4 and TRBJ2-5; possibly the D gene is TRBD2, per 6 matching bases. Trimming at the junction amounts to 2 bases on V and 1 base on J, and the germline ends lie 8 bases apart. The CDR3 runs 14 residues from the cysteine to the phenylalanine. This entry keeps only the CDR3 DNA: 42 bases, framed from base 1.